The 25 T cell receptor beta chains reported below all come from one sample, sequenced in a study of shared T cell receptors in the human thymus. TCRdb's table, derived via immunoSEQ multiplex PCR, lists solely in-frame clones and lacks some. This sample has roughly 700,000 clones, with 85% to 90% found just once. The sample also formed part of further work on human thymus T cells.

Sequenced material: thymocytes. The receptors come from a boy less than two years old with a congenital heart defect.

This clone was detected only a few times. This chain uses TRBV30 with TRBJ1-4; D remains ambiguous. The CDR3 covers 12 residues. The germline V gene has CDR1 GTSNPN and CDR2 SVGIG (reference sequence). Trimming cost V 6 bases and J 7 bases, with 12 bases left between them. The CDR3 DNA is TGTGCCTGCCTGGATCAGGTTGAAAAACTGTTTTTT. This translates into CACLDQVEKLFF.

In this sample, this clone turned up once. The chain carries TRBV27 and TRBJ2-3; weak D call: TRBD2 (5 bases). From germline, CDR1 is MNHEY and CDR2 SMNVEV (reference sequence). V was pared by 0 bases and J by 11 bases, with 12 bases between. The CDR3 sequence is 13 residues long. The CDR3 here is CASSLSRAKGQYF. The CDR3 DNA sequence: TGTGCCAGCAGTTTATCGAGGGCCAAGGGGCAGTATTTT.

DNA for the CDR3: TGTGCCAGCAGCTTATCGGGCTCTGGGGCCAACGTCCTGACTTTC. This translates into CASSLSGSGANVLTF. This chain joins TRBV11-2 and TRBJ2-6; no clear D gene. V was pared by 2 bases and J by 0 bases, with 5 bases between. This CDR3 comprises 15 residues. In germline, CDR1 is SGHAT, CDR2 FQNNGV.

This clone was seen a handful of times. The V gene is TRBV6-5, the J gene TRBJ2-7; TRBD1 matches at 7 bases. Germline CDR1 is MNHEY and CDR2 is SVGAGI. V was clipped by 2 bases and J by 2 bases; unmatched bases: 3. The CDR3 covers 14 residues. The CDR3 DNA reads TGTGCCAGCAGTTACCGGGGACAGCCCTACGAGCAGTACTTC. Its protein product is CASSYRGQPYEQYF.

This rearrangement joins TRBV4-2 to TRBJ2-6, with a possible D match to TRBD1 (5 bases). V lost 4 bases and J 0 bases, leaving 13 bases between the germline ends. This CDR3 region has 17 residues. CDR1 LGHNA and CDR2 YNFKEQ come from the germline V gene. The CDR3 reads CASSPRAGRSGANVLTF. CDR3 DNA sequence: TGTGCCAGCAGCCCCAGGGCAGGCCGCTCTGGGGCCAACGTCCTGACTTTC.

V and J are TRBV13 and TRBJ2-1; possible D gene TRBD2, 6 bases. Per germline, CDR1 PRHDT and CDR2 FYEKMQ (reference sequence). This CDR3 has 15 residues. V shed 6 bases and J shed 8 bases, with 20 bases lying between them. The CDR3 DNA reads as TGTGCCAGCAGAGGGCGGGGCCTTACATGCGATGAGCAGTTCTTC. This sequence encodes CASRGRGLTCDEQFF.

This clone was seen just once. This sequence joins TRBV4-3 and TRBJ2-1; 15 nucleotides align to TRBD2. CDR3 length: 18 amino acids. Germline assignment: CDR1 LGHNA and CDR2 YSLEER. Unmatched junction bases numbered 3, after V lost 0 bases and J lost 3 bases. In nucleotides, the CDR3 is TGCGCCAGCAGCCAAGACGGGACTAGCGGGGGGATCTACAATGAGCAGTTCTTC. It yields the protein CASSQDGTSGGIYNEQFF.

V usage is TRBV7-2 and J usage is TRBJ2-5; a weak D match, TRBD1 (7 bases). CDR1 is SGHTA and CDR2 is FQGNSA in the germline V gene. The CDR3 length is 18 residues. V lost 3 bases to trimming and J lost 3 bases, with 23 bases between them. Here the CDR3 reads CASSFSSRSGGREETQYF. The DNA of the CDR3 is TGTGCCAGCAGCTTCAGTTCGCGGTCAGGGGGGCGCGAAGAGACCCAGTACTTC. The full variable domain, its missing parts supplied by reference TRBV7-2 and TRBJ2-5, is GAGVSQSPSNKVTEKGKDVELRCDPISGHTALYWYRQSLGQGLEFLIYFQGNSAPDKSGLPSDRFSAERTGGSVSTLTIQRTQQEDSAVYLCASSFSSRSGGREETQYFGPGTRLLVL.

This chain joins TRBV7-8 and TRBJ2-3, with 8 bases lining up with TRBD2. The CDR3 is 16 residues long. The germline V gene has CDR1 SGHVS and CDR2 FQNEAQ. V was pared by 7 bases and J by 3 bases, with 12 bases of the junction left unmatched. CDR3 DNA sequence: TGTGCCAGCACCCACGGGGGGGCCCGCAGGACAGATACGCAGTATTTT. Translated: CASTHGGARRTDTQYF.

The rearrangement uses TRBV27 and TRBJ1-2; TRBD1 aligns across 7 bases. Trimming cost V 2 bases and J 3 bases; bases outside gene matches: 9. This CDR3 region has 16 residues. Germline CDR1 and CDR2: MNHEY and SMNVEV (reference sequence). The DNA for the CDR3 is TGTGCCAGCAGTTTAAGGACAGGCAAGGGTCACTATGGCTACACCTTC. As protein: CASSLRTGKGHYGYTF.

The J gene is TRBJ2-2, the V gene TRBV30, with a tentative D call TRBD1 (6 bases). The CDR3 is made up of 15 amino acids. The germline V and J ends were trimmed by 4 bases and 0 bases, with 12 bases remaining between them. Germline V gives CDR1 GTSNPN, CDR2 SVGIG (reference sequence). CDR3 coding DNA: TGTGCCTGGACCACCAGGGGTGCGAACACCGGGGAGCTGTTTTTT. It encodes CAWTTRGANTGELFF.

CDR3 nucleotides: TGTGCCAGCAGTTTAACGGGGACAGAGAATTACGAGCAGTACTTC. Translation gives CASSLTGTENYEQYF. The chain recombines TRBV28 with TRBJ2-7; the match to TRBD1 covers 7 bases. In germline, CDR1 is MDHEN, CDR2 SYDVKM. This CDR3 contains 15 residues. Trimming removed 2 bases from V and 4 bases from J; junction bases left unmatched: 8. Full variable domain (rest looked up from reference TRBV28 and TRBJ2-7): DVKVTQSSRYLVKRTGEKVFLECVQDMDHENMFWYRQDPGLGLRLIYFSYDVKMKEKGDIPEGYSVSREKKERFSLILESASTNQTSMYLCASSLTGTENYEQYFGPGTRLTVT.

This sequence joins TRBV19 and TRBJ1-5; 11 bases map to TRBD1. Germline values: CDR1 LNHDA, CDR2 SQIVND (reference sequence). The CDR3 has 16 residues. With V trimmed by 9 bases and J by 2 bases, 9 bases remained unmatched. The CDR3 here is CASKPDRGLGNQPQHF. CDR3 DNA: TGTGCCAGCAAACCGGACAGGGGGCTCGGCAATCAGCCCCAGCATTTT. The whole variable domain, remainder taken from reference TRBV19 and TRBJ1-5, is DGGITQSPKYLFRKEGQNVTLSCEQNLNHDAMYWYRQDPGQGLRLIYYSQIVNDFQKGDIAEGYSVSREKKESFPLTVTSAQKNPTAFYLCASKPDRGLGNQPQHFGDGTRLSIL.

This CDR3 is CATRRTGTGGDSGELFF. Written as DNA, the CDR3 is TGTGCCACGCGTCGAACCGGGACAGGGGGCGATTCCGGGGAGCTGTTTTTT. The rearrangement links TRBV5-6 to TRBJ2-2, with 12 bases matching TRBD1. Trimming cost V 9 bases and J 6 bases; bases outside gene matches: 15. The V gene's germline CDR1 is SGHDT and CDR2 YYEEEE. CDR3 length: 17 residues.

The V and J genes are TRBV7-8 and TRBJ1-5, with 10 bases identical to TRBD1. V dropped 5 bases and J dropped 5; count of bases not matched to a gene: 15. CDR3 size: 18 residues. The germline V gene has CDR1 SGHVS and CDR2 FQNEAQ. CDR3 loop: CASSARDRGKWGYQPQHF. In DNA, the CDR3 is TGTGCCAGCAGCGCCCGGGACAGGGGAAAATGGGGGTATCAGCCCCAGCATTTT.

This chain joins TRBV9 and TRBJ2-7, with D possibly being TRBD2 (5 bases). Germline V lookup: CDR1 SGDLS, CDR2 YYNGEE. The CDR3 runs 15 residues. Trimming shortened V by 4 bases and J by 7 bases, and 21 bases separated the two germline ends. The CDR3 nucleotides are TGTGCCAGCAGCCCTACGGGATCCGCTCTTGGTGAGCAGTACTTC. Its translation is CASSPTGSALGEQYF.

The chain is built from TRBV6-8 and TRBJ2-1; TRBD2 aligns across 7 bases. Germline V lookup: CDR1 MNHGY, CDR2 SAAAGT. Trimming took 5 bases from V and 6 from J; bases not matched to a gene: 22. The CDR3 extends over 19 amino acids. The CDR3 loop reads CASSAQALEGLGFGNEQFF. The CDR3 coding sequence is TGTGCCAGCAGTGCACAGGCCTTGGAAGGACTAGGGTTTGGCAATGAGCAGTTCTTC.

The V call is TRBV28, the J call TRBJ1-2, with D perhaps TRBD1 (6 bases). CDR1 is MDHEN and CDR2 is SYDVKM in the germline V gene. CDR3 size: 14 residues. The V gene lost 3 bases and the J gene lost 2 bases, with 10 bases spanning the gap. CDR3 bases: TGTGCCAGCAGTTTCCCGGACAGCAACTATGGCTACACCTTC. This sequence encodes CASSFPDSNYGYTF.

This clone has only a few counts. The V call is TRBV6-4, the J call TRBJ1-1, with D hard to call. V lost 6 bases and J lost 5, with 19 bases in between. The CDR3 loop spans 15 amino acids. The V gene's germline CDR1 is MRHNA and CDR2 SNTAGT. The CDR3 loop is CASSLKTPGCTEAFF. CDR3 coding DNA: TGTGCCAGCAGCCTTAAGACTCCCGGGTGTACTGAAGCTTTCTTT.

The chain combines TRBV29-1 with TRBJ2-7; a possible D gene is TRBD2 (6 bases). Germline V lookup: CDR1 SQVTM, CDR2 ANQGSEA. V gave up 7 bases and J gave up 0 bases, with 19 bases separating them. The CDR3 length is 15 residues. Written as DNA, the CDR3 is TGCAGCGCGAGAACCCCCGGGACTGGCTCCTACGAGCAGTACTTC. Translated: CSARTPGTGSYEQYF.

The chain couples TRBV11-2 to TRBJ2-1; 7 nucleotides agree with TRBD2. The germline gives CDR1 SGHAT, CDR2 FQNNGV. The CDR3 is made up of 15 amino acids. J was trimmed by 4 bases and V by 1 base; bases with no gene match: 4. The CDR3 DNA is TGTGCCAGCAGCTTAGGTCGGGAGGAGTACAATGAGCAGTTCTTC. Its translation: CASSLGREEYNEQFF.

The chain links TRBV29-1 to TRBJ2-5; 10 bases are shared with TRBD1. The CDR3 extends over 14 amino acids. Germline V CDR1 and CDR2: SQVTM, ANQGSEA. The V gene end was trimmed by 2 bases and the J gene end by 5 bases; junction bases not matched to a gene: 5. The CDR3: CSVENTDRGETQYF. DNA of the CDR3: TGCAGCGTTGAAAACACGGACAGGGGGGAGACCCAGTACTTC.

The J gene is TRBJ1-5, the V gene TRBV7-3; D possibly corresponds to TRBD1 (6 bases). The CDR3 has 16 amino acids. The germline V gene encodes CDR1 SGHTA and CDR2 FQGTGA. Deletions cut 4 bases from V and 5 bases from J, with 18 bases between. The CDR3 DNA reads TGTGCCAGCAGCTCGCGACAACGAGGACAGTATCAGCCCCAGCATTTT. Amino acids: CASSSRQRGQYQPQHF.

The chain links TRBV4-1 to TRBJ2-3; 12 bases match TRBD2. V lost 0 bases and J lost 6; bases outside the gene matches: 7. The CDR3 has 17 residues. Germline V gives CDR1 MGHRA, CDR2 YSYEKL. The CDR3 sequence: CASSQDQPSGRADTQYF. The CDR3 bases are TGCGCCAGCAGCCAAGATCAGCCTAGCGGGAGGGCCGATACGCAGTATTTT.

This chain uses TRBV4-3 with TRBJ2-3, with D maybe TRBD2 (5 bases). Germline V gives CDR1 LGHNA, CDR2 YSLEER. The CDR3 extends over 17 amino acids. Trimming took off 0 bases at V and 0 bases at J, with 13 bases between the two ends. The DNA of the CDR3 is TGCGCCAGCAGCCAAGATGCGCCGGGAATAAGCACAGATACGCAGTATTTT. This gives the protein CASSQDAPGISTDTQYF.